The TCR beta chain described here comes from a study of blood T cell repertoires in COVID-19. The assay was immunoSEQ multiplex PCR, and TCRdb's table has in-frame clones only and misses some. The sample has 200,000 to 300,000 clones; approximately 86% are singletons. There are 15 residues in the CDR3. V was pared by 5 bases and J by 2 bases, with 12 bases between. In germline, CDR1 is SGHAT, CDR2 FQNNGV. This clone was counted a single time. This receptor was taken from a man in his thirties or forties with active or convalescent COVID-19. Sequenced sample: peripheral blood. The chain has TRBV11-2 and TRBJ2-2, with a weak D call TRBD1 (5 bases). CDR3 bases: TGTGCCAGCAGCCCTCGACAGTTAAACACCGGGGAGCTGTTTTTT. Its protein product is CASSPRQLNTGELFF. Filled out from reference TRBV11-2 and TRBJ2-2, the complete variable domain reads EAGVAQSPRYKIIEKRQSVAFWCNPISGHATLYWYQQILGQGPKLLIQFQNNGVVDDSQLPKDRFSAERLKGVDSTLKIQPAKLEDSAVYLCASSPRQLNTGELFFGEGSRLTVL.